This paragraph covers one TCR beta chain sequence. The entry originates in a study of blood T cell repertoires in COVID-19. Looking at the study overall: Donors in the United States, Italy and Spain gave samples during acute or convalescent COVID-19. Sources were T cells, B-cell-depleted T cells, or PBMCs; the material itself was cDNA or gDNA.

Under the authors' procedure: Estimation of nucleated cell counts relied on the amplification of reference gene primers. The protocol was immunoSEQ multiplex PCR, while the TCRdb copy is restricted to in-frame clones and leaves out a portion. V and J calls and clone size are those listed in that table; D and trimming were worked out from the DNA. The data contain some 58,000 clones, 87% of them seen just once; the ten biggest clones take up under 5%. The sample was peripheral blood. This clonotype was sampled from a man in his fifties with acute or convalescent COVID-19.

The DNA of the CDR3 is TGTGCCAGCATCCCCGACAGATACAATGAGCAGTTCTTC. It yields the protein CASIPDRYNEQFF. This chain uses TRBV21-1 with TRBJ2-1; the table's TRBD1 call for D was not verified on the DNA. TRBV21-1 has pseudogene status. The CDR3 consists of 13 residues.